This TCR beta chain comes out of a study of cytomegalovirus exposure and HLA in healthy donors. About the study: Roughly 80 million unique TCRs from HLA-typed donors made up an early data release.

The PCR made use of 60 Vbeta and 13 Jbeta primers. Assay: immunoSEQ multiplex PCR; the TCRdb copy retains only in-frame clones and omits some. The table has some 170,000 clones, 75% to 90% seen once. CDR1 is SGHRS, CDR2 YFSETQ, per germline. V trimming: 7 bases; J trimming: 5 bases; junction bases outside the gene matches: 9. This CDR3 contains 17 residues. Notes on the study in general: Presence/absence comparisons presumed near-even sequencing depth among donors. Later analysis associated a missense DCLRE1C variant with TCR beta V- and J-gene trimming. Later on, an analysis showed TCR association rates differing by HLA locus, with DRB1 the most and HLA-C the fewest.

Concerning this clone: Its specificity is not known.

The sample taken for sequencing was PBMCs. This clonotype was sampled from a young woman in good health and CMV-seronegative. The chain joins TRBV5-1 to TRBJ2-2; 15 nucleotides line up with TRBD2. Written as DNA, the CDR3 is TGCGCCAGCGGTGGACCGGGACTAGCGGGAGGTACCGGGGAGCTGTTTTTT. Its protein is CASGGPGLAGGTGELFF.